Below, 14 T cell receptor beta chains from the same sample are listed, as sequenced in a study of cytomegalovirus exposure and HLA in healthy donors. 13 Jbeta primers and 60 Vbeta primers were used for the PCR. Sequencing was performed with immunoSEQ multiplex PCR; in TCRdb, only in-frame clones are kept and a portion is missing. Counted here are 150,000 to 200,000 clones, roughly 13% occurring once; the ten biggest clones make up about 8%. Source material: PBMCs. These receptors originate from a man aged 50 or older in good health and CMV-seropositive.

There are a few counts of this clone. The chain combines TRBV6-5 with TRBJ2-5; the match to TRBD1 covers 7 bases. This CDR3 has 13 residues. Trimming took 6 bases from V and 1 from J; bases not matched to a gene: 2. Germline lookup yields CDR1 MNHEY and CDR2 SVGAGI. CDR3 protein: CASRGTAQETQYF. The CDR3 nucleotides are TGTGCCAGCAGGGGGACAGCCCAAGAGACCCAGTACTTC.

The CDR3 nucleotides are TGTGCCAGCACCTTGGGGGGGGCGAGGGGCTACACCTTC. Its protein product is CASTLGGARGYTF. The chain joins TRBV7-2 to TRBJ1-2; tentative D call: TRBD1 (6 bases). Trimming left V 7 bases short and J 8 bases short, with 17 bases between. CDR3 length equals 13 residues. CDR1 and CDR2 (germline): SGHTA, FQGNSA. The full variable domain, with the rest looked up from reference TRBV7-2 and TRBJ1-2, is GAGVSQSPSNKVTEKGKDVELRCDPISGHTALYWYRQSLGQGLEFLIYFQGNSAPDKSGLPSDRFSAERTGGSVSTLTIQRTQQEDSAVYLCASTLGGARGYTFGSGTRLTVV.

The chain uses TRBV28 and TRBJ1-2, with D possibly TRBD1 on 6 matching bases. Germline-derived CDR1 and CDR2 are MDHEN and SYDVKM. The CDR3 consists of 16 residues. Trimming stripped 2 bases from V and 2 bases from J, with 15 bases between. Here the CDR3 reads CASSLESGGGNYGYTF. CDR3 bases: TGTGCCAGCAGTTTAGAGTCGGGGGGCGGAAACTATGGCTACACCTTC.

This clone was recorded a few times. The chain joins TRBV4-1 to TRBJ1-6; D is unclear. Germline V CDR1 and CDR2: MGHRA, YSYEKL. This CDR3 is 17 amino acids long. V gave up 0 bases and J gave up 4 bases, with 13 bases separating them. The CDR3 DNA follows: TGCGCCAGCAGCCAAGAAAACACAGCTCGATATAATTCACCCCTCCACTTT. Protein: CASSQENTARYNSPLHF.

This clone was counted between two and nine times. The chain recombines TRBV5-1 with TRBJ2-7, with 11 bases aligning to TRBD2. The V and J ends lost 1 base and 1 base, in that order; junction bases with no gene match: 4. This CDR3 is 16 amino acids long. Germline V gene data show CDR1 as SGHRS and CDR2 as YFSETQ. In nucleotides, the CDR3 is TGCGCCAGCAGCTTGTTAGCGGGGGGGCGGTCCTACGAGCAGTACGTC. Protein sequence: CASSLLAGGRSYEQYV.

This clone was seen a few times. This rearrangement joins TRBV4-1 to TRBJ1-6; a possible D gene is TRBD1 (6 bases). Germline CDR1 is MGHRA and CDR2 is YSYEKL. Trimming stripped 0 bases from V and 4 bases from J, with 13 bases between. The CDR3 is made up of 17 amino acids. The CDR3 nucleotides are TGCGCCAGCAGCCAAGATTGGGGGCGCCGATATAATTCACCCCTCCACTTT. Its translation: CASSQDWGRRYNSPLHF.

The chain has TRBV5-4 and TRBJ1-1, with D hard to call. There are 13 residues in the CDR3. Germline lookup yields CDR1 SGHNT and CDR2 YYREEE (reference sequence). V lost 0 bases and J lost 1, with 4 bases in between. The DNA of the CDR3 is TGTGCCAGCAGCTTGGGCAGGAACACTGAAGCTTTCTTT. Translating gives CASSLGRNTEAFF.

This clone has a handful of counts. The gene calls are TRBV20-1 and TRBJ2-7; D is unresolved. The CDR3 is 11 amino acids. Between the trimmed V and J ends, which lost 3 bases and 6 bases, there was a span of 9 bases. Germline assignment: CDR1 DFQATT and CDR2 SNEGSKA (reference sequence). The CDR3 region has the DNA TGCAGTGCTAGGGGCCTAAGCGAGCAGTACTTC. It is translated as CSARGLSEQYF.

The V call is TRBV11-3, the J call TRBJ2-2, with 8 bases aligning to TRBD2. Germline V gene data show CDR1 as SGHNT and CDR2 as YENEEA. The CDR3 is 16 amino acids. V gave up 3 bases and J gave up 5 bases; unmatched junction bases: 8. For the CDR3, the DNA is TGTGCCAGCAGCTTTGCGCGGGGGGTCCTTACCGGGGAGCTGTTTTTT. Encoded protein: CASSFARGVLTGELFF.

This clone was counted between two and nine times. The chain employs TRBV5-8 and TRBJ2-6; 8 bases are a match to TRBD2. The CDR3 consists of 17 residues. Germline V gives CDR1 SGHTS, CDR2 YDEGEE. Losses at the gene ends were 10 bases for V and 0 bases for J; bases not matched to a gene: 12. CDR3 protein: CAPGGAGALSGANVLTF. In nucleotides, the CDR3 is TGTGCCCCGGGGGGAGCGGGGGCCCTCTCTGGGGCCAACGTCCTGACTTTC.

V and J are TRBV11-2 and TRBJ2-5; perhaps TRBD1 as D (6 bases). The CDR3 loop spans 15 amino acids. CDR1 is SGHAT, CDR2 FQNNGV, per germline. The V end was cut by 3 bases, the J end by 0 bases, with 11 bases between. CDR3 region: CASSFRGGHQETQYF. Here the CDR3 DNA reads TGTGCCAGCAGCTTCAGAGGGGGACACCAAGAGACCCAGTACTTC.

The chain joins TRBV4-1 to TRBJ2-1, with 8 bases identical to TRBD2. This CDR3 is 16 amino acids long. Germline assignment: CDR1 MGHRA and CDR2 YSYEKL. With 0 bases clipped from V and 1 base from J, the junction kept 2 bases outside the gene matches. The chain's CDR3 is CASSQDPGGSYNEQFF. The CDR3 DNA is TGCGCCAGCAGCCAAGATCCGGGGGGGTCCTACAATGAGCAGTTCTTC.

The chain links TRBV28 to TRBJ1-5; 9 bases match TRBD1. The CDR3 sequence is 14 residues long. Germline V gives CDR1 MDHEN, CDR2 SYDVKM. The J segment lost 4 bases and the V segment lost 3 bases, leaving 1 base of the junction unmatched. The CDR3 DNA reads as TGTGCCAGCAGTTTTGGACAGGGGAATCAGCCCCAGCATTTT. Translated, it gives CASSFGQGNQPQHF.

Concerning this clone: The germline gene is not matched at one end of the junction; a read error may be the cause. The V and J genes are TRBV7-7 and TRBJ2-2; tentative D call: TRBD2 (5 bases). Germline-derived CDR1 and CDR2 are SSHAT and FNYEAQ (reference sequence). The CDR3 has 16 amino acids. Here the CDR3 reads CASSPGSLGNTGELFF. CDR3 DNA: TGTGCTAGCAGCCCGGGATCTCTCGGGAACACCGGGGAGCTGTTTTTT.